These 5 T cell receptor beta chains share one sample of origin, sequenced in a study of T cell repertoires in cytomegalovirus infection (dated 2019 in TCRdb). The treatment or condition label, as the study defines it: in vitro stimulation with specific CMV peptide epitopes to enrich CMV-specific T cells. Sequencer: Illumina HiSeq 1500. Through fastp at Q25 and MiXCR, TCRdb rebuilt clones from the public reads, retaining in-frame beta chains. Each entry is one CDR3 protein sequence, shown with its most common DNA and genes. This sample gives 400,000 to 600,000 distinct CDR3 sequences in total; 40% to 50% of them show up just once. In total, the top ten clones hold just under 45% of the sample. Their antigens remain unidentified. The sequencing here drew on cultured PBMCs, taken from culture after CMV antigen stimulation. Receptors were obtained from a human donor in good health (CMV status not recorded). Some clones in this sample may be carry-over from other donors' samples.

The V and J genes are TRBV4-1 and TRBJ2-3, with a possible D match to TRBD1 (5 bases). V was trimmed by 6 bases and J by 0 bases, leaving 16 bases between them. CDR3 length: 16 residues. CDR1 MGHRA and CDR2 YSYEKL come from the germline V gene. In DNA, the CDR3 is TGCGCCAGCAGTAAGCTTGGGGCAACTAGCACAGATACGCAGTATTTT. It translates to CASSKLGATSTDTQYF.

V and J are TRBV6-5 and TRBJ2-5; 9 nucleotides align to TRBD2. The CDR3 is made up of 19 amino acids. The germline gives CDR1 MNHEY, CDR2 SVGAGI. V gave up 0 bases and J gave up 5 bases; unmatched junction bases: 16. The chain's CDR3 is CASSYSPFIGGGAEETQYF. The CDR3 DNA reads as TGTGCCAGCAGTTACTCGCCCTTTATAGGCGGGGGGGCTGAGGAGACCCAGTACTTC.

This clonotype was picked up a small number of times. The chain couples TRBV12-3 or TRBV12-4 to TRBJ1-5; D perhaps matches TRBD1 (5 bases). Deletions cut 6 bases from V and 7 bases from J, with 19 bases between. This CDR3 contains 15 residues. The CDR3 sequence is CASSYVGRLRQPQHF. The CDR3 bases are TGTGCCAGCAGCTACGTGGGACGCCTCAGGCAGCCCCAGCATTTT.

V and J are TRBV5-1 and TRBJ1-6, with D tentatively TRBD1 (5 bases). V was cut by 2 bases and J by 1 base, with 7 bases left in between. Looked up from germline, CDR1 is SGHRS and CDR2 is YFSETQ. This CDR3 comprises 15 residues. DNA of the CDR3: TGCGCCAGCAGCTTAGGGGAGTCCTATAATTCACCCCTCCACTTT. This sequence encodes CASSLGESYNSPLHF. Full variable domain (remainder filled in from reference TRBV5-1 and TRBJ1-6): KAGVTQTPRYLIKTRGQQVTLSCSPISGHRSVSWYQQTPGQGLQFLFEYFSETQRNKGNFPGRFSGRQFSNSRSEMNVSTLELGDSALYLCASSLGESYNSPLHFGNGTRLTVT.

The chain is built from TRBV7-8 and TRBJ2-3; 10 bases align to TRBD2. V was pared by 1 base and J by 4 bases, with 11 bases of the junction left unmatched. CDR3 length: 18 residues. CDR1 and CDR2 from the germline V gene are SGHVS and FQNEAQ. The CDR3 loop is CASSLGVAGGPGADTQYF. As DNA, the CDR3 is TGTGCCAGCAGCTTAGGAGTAGCGGGAGGCCCCGGGGCAGATACGCAGTATTTT.